The rows below give T cell receptor beta chains drawn from one sample of a study of a mutant IDH1 vaccine in newly diagnosed glioma. These receptors have no identified antigens. The protocol was immunoSEQ multiplex PCR, while the TCRdb copy is restricted to in-frame clones and leaves out a portion. Counted here are roughly 76,000 clones, about 82% occurring once; the ten biggest clones make up 2.2%. Material: PBMCs, obtained from a glioma patient whose treatment included an IDH1 peptide vaccine. The origin of the receptors is a young man with glioma. Some clones in this sample may be carry-over from other donors' samples. The CDR3 runs from the conserved cysteine through the conserved F or W. The D gene is left open where the match is weak. The size of a clone is reported for some rows only, either as once, few or many, or as a class for expanded clones.

v_call	d_call	j_call	clone_size	cdr3_aa	cdr3_nt
TRBV30	.	TRBJ2-7	few	CAWKQAYEQYF	TGTGCCTGGAAACAAGCTTACGAGCAGTACTTC
TRBV7-3	.	TRBJ2-2	.	CASSLMSGPGELFF	TGTGCCAGCAGCTTAATGTCGGGGCCCGGGGAGCTGTTTTTT
TRBV13	TRBD1	TRBJ1-2	.	CASSLRQGGYYGYTF	TGTGCCAGCAGCTTACGACAGGGCGGCTACTATGGCTACACCTTC
TRBV5-3	.	TRBJ1-1	.	CARSLVDGAEAFF	TGTGCCAGAAGCTTGGTCGACGGCGCTGAAGCTTTCTTT
TRBV9	.	TRBJ2-1	once	CASSATTGVTSYNEQFF	TGTGCCAGCAGCGCAACAACGGGAGTAACCTCCTACAATGAGCAGTTCTTC
TRBV10-1	.	TRBJ2-7	.	CASSSPSRPPYEQYF	TGCGCCAGCAGTTCCCCCTCGCGCCCACCATACGAGCAGTACTTC
TRBV7-3	.	TRBJ2-2	.	CASSRTPAGELFF	TGTGCCAGCAGTCGGACCCCCGCCGGGGAGCTGTTTTTT
TRBV6-5	.	TRBJ2-1	.	CASSRTGVEYNEQFF	TGTGCCAGCAGTCGGACCGGAGTAGAATACAATGAGCAGTTCTTC
TRBV5-4	TRBD2	TRBJ2-3	.	CASSFGLAEITDTQYF	TGTGCCAGCAGCTTCGGCCTAGCGGAGATCACAGATACGCAGTATTTT
TRBV7-9	TRBD1	TRBJ1-2	.	CASSLWDSPDGYTF	TGTGCCAGCAGCTTATGGGACAGCCCGGATGGCTACACCTTC
TRBV4-3	TRBD2	TRBJ2-5	.	CASSQGAGTSGKETQYF	TGCGCCAGCAGCCAAGGAGCCGGGACTAGCGGGAAAGAGACCCAGTACTTC
TRBV15	.	TRBJ1-3	.	CATNNRAGGDTIYF	TGTGCCACTAACAACAGGGCTGGAGGGGACACCATATATTTT
TRBV28	TRBD1	TRBJ1-2	.	CASSLGTGIYGYTF	TGTGCCAGCAGCCTCGGGACAGGGATCTATGGCTACACCTTC
TRBV19	.	TRBJ2-1	.	CASSSGSRYNEQFF	TGTGCCAGTAGTTCAGGGTCCCGATACAATGAGCAGTTCTTC
TRBV19	TRBD1	TRBJ1-1	.	CASSIEGGFAEAFF	TGTGCCAGTAGTATAGAAGGGGGCTTCGCTGAAGCTTTCTTT
TRBV5-6	TRBD2	TRBJ2-1	.	CASSQGGGAFNEQFF	TGTGCCAGCTCCCAGGGCGGGGGGGCCTTCAATGAGCAGTTCTTC
TRBV7-3	.	TRBJ2-5	.	CASSRGIQETQYF	TGTGCCAGCAGCCGAGGGATCCAAGAGACCCAGTACTTC
TRBV10-3	.	TRBJ2-7	.	CAIRASGYEQYF	TGTGCCATCAGGGCGAGCGGGTACGAGCAGTACTTC
TRBV6-5	.	TRBJ1-1	.	CASSTRGGNTEAFF	TGTGCCAGCAGCACCAGGGGAGGGAACACTGAAGCTTTCTTT
TRBV18	TRBD1	TRBJ2-7	.	CASSPRQGSSYEQYF	TGTGCCAGCTCACCAAGACAGGGGTCCTCCTACGAGCAGTACTTC
TRBV30	.	TRBJ1-1	few	CAWSSAVNTEAFF	TGTGCCTGGAGTAGTGCGGTGAACACTGAAGCTTTCTTT
TRBV7-9	.	TRBJ1-4	.	CASSPSRQVIEKLFF	TGTGCCAGCAGTCCATCCCGGCAGGTTATTGAAAAACTGTTTTTT
TRBV29-1	TRBD1	TRBJ2-7	.	CSARTGYEQYF	TGCAGCGCCCGGACAGGCTACGAGCAGTACTTC
TRBV7-9	.	TRBJ2-4	.	CASSSARSSGTIAKNIQYF	TGTGCCAGCAGCTCGGCCCGGAGTTCGGGGACAATAGCCAAAAACATTCAGTACTTC
TRBV11-3	.	TRBJ2-1	.	CASSLFPPGPGGNEQFF	TGTGCCAGCAGCTTATTCCCCCCCGGGCCAGGAGGCAATGAGCAGTTCTTC
TRBV30	.	TRBJ2-3	.	CAWSVLGYTDTQYF	TGTGCCTGGAGTGTACTCGGATACACAGATACGCAGTATTTT
TRBV6-5	TRBD1	TRBJ1-5	.	CASQRTGGQPQHF	TGTGCCAGCCAAAGAACAGGGGGTCAGCCCCAGCATTTT
TRBV6-5	.	TRBJ2-7	.	CASSYGRALEQYF	TGTGCCAGCAGTTACGGCAGGGCTTTGGAGCAGTACTTC
TRBV7-6	.	TRBJ2-4	.	CASSLGSLNIQYF	TGTGCCAGCAGCTTAGGATCCTTAAACATTCAGTACTTC
TRBV28	.	TRBJ2-1	.	CASCGGRSLGNEQFF	TGTGCCAGCTGCGGTGGGAGGTCTTTGGGGAATGAGCAGTTCTTC
TRBV18	.	TRBJ2-7	.	CASSPVGDSYEQYF	TGTGCCAGCTCACCGGTAGGTGATTCCTACGAGCAGTACTTC
TRBV9	.	TRBJ2-1	.	CASSPSGSRSSYNEQFF	TGTGCCAGCAGCCCAAGCGGTAGCAGGAGCTCCTACAATGAGCAGTTCTTC
TRBV4-1	.	TRBJ1-1	once	CASSQEVSLPNEAFF	TGCGCCAGCAGCCAAGAGGTCTCCCTCCCGAATGAAGCTTTCTTT
TRBV4-2	TRBD2	TRBJ2-5	.	CASSQVSGTQETQYF	TGTGCCAGCAGCCAGGTTAGCGGGACTCAAGAGACCCAGTACTTC
TRBV5-6	.	TRBJ2-5	.	CASSRDLWETQYF	TGTGCCAGCAGTCGGGACCTTTGGGAGACCCAGTACTTC
TRBV7-2	TRBD1	TRBJ2-3	once	CASSPGGSIVDTQYF	TGTGCCAGCAGCCCAGGGGGCAGTATAGTAGATACGCAGTATTTT
TRBV7-8	.	TRBJ2-3	.	CASRYTDTQYF	TGTGCCAGCAGGTACACAGATACGCAGTATTTT
TRBV5-4	TRBD1	TRBJ1-1	.	CASSLIQGETEAFF	TGTGCCAGCAGCTTGATCCAGGGGGAGACTGAAGCTTTCTTT